These T cell receptor beta chains were read from a single sample in a study of blood T cell repertoires in COVID-19. Profiling relied on immunoSEQ multiplex PCR, and the TCRdb table lists in-frame clones only, not all of them. Of more than 300,000 clones listed, 85% to 90% were seen once; the top ten hold just under 9.5%. Sequencing used PBMCs or T cells enriched from blood (not recorded which). The receptors here all came from a young woman who had recovered from COVID-19. CDR3s include the opening cysteine and the closing phenylalanine or tryptophan. The D gene is left open where the match is weak. Expanded clones get a size class; other rows say once, few or many, or leave the size out.

TGTGCCAGCAGTAGGGACTTACTAAACTACGAGCAGTACTTC,CASSRDLLNYEQYF,TRBV6-5,TRBJ2-7,NA,NA,14
TGTGCCAGCAGTTTTGCGGACGGATCCGAAGGGGTCTATGGCTACACCTTC,CASSFADGSEGVYGYTF,TRBV28,TRBJ1-2,NA,NA,17
TGTGCCAGTACCAAAAGGGCAGGGTCTACTGAAGCTTTCTTT,CASTKRAGSTEAFF,TRBV19,TRBJ1-1,once,NA,14
TGTGCCAGCAGTCGCCAAGGGGGACAGGGGGCGCATTCACCCCTCCACTTT,CASSRQGGQGAHSPLHF,TRBV7-3,TRBJ1-6,NA,TRBD1,17
TGTGCCAGCAGCTACTTTTATGGGAGGGAAATAAGCTACGAGCAGTACTTC,CASSYFYGREISYEQYF,TRBV28,TRBJ2-7,NA,TRBD2,17
TGTGCCAGCAGCGCGACTAGCCTATATGAGCAGTTCTTC,CASSATSLYEQFF,TRBV7-9,TRBJ2-1,NA,TRBD2,13
TGTGCCAGCACCCCCGGGCTCTGGGAGGACAATGAGCAGTTCTTC,CASTPGLWEDNEQFF,TRBV9,TRBJ2-1,NA,NA,15
TGCGCCAGCAGCTTGACTCGACAGCTAGGGGTTTACGAGCAGTACTTC,CASSLTRQLGVYEQYF,TRBV5-1,TRBJ2-7,once,NA,16
TGCGCCAGCAGCTTGTTGGAGGGGGCCCATGGCTACACCTTC,CASSLLEGAHGYTF,TRBV5-1,TRBJ1-2,NA,TRBD1,14
TGCAGTGCTAGTCCTCTCGGGCGGGAAAACTACAATGAGCAGTTCTTC,CSASPLGRENYNEQFF,TRBV20-1,TRBJ2-1,NA,NA,16
TGTGCCAGCTCACCACCTACAGTGGGGCGAGTATTGGAAGCTTTCTTT,CASSPPTVGRVLEAFF,TRBV18,TRBJ1-1,NA,NA,16
TGTGCCAGCAGCCCCTTGACAGAAACCTACCTCGTTTATGGCTACACCTTC,CASSPLTETYLVYGYTF,TRBV5-8,TRBJ1-2,NA,NA,17
TGTGCCAGCTCACCAATAACAGGGTCTGGGGCCAACGTCCTGACTTTC,CASSPITGSGANVLTF,TRBV18,TRBJ2-6,NA,NA,16
TGTGCCAGCAGTTTATGGACAGACTCCACCTTCTATGGCTACACCTTC,CASSLWTDSTFYGYTF,TRBV28,TRBJ1-2,NA,NA,16
TGCAGTGCTAGACTCGGTGAAAAACTGTTTTTT,CSARLGEKLFF,TRBV20-1,TRBJ1-4,NA,NA,11
TGTGCCAGCAGTTACCGGGATACACGGTCGAATTCACCCCTCCACTTT,CASSYRDTRSNSPLHF,TRBV6-5,TRBJ1-6,NA,NA,16
TGTGCTAGTGGTCAGGGACTAGCGGGAGCTGGGGAGACCCAGTACTTC,CASGQGLAGAGETQYF,TRBV12-5,TRBJ2-5,NA,TRBD2,16
TGTGCCAGCAGCTTAGGACAGGCCTGGTATGGCTACACCTTC,CASSLGQAWYGYTF,TRBV11-3,TRBJ1-2,NA,NA,14
TGTGCCAGCAGTGAGACCAGACAGGCTCATCAGCCCCAGCATTTT,CASSETRQAHQPQHF,TRBV6-1,TRBJ1-5,NA,NA,15
TGTGCCAGCATCGCCAGCGGGGGGCCGTCCTACAATGAGCAGTTCTTC,CASIASGGPSYNEQFF,TRBV28,TRBJ2-1,NA,TRBD2,16
TGTGCCAGCAGCTTAGCTTTCTCCAGGGATGGAAACACCATATATTTT,CASSLAFSRDGNTIYF,TRBV13,TRBJ1-3,NA,NA,16